The 12 T cell receptor beta chains below all came from one sample that was sequenced in a study of control samples from healthy donors and cancer patients. Profiled with immunoSEQ multiplex PCR; TCRdb holds only in-frame clones, not every one. This sample's table has about 190,000 clones. Source material: blood. Every receptor here comes from a woman aged 30 to 39 in good health.

The V gene is TRBV5-1, the J gene TRBJ1-2, with D hard to call. V was pared by 0 bases and J by 2 bases, with 8 bases between. The CDR3 runs to 14 residues. CDR1 and CDR2 (germline): SGHRS, YFSETQ. DNA of the CDR3: TGCGCCAGCAGCTTGGTCTCCTTAAACTATGGCTACACCTTC. Its translation: CASSLVSLNYGYTF.

The rearrangement links TRBV3-1 (or the pseudogene TRBV3-2) to TRBJ1-2, with 10 bases matching TRBD1. This CDR3 is built from 14 residues. Trimming at V came to 5 bases and at J to 6 bases, leaving 6 bases not matched to a gene. Germline CDR1 reads LGHDT; CDR2 reads YNNKEL (reference sequence). CDR3 nucleotides: TGTGCCAGCAGCAAACCGGGACAGGGGCATGGCTACACCTTC. This encodes CASSKPGQGHGYTF.

V gene TRBV27 combines with J gene TRBJ1-5, with a possible D match to TRBD1 (6 bases). The CDR3 is 17 residues long. V was shortened by 1 base and J by 2 bases, with 15 bases between the two germline ends. The germline gives CDR1 MNHEY, CDR2 SMNVEV (reference sequence). The CDR3 protein is CASSLWAQGGGNQPQHF. The CDR3 coding sequence is TGTGCCAGCAGTTTATGGGCACAGGGAGGGGGCAATCAGCCCCAGCATTTT.

The chain joins TRBV28 to TRBJ2-7; no definite D call. Germline assignment: CDR1 MDHEN and CDR2 SYDVKM. Trimming pared 7 bases from V and 3 bases from J, leaving 7 bases between. The CDR3 spans 11 residues. For the CDR3, the DNA is TGTGCCAGCACCTTCGACTACGAGCAGTACTTC. It encodes CASTFDYEQYF.

The chain uses TRBV6-6 and TRBJ1-1; weak D call: TRBD1 (5 bases). The CDR3 sequence is 14 residues long. Per the germline V gene, CDR1 is MNHNY and CDR2 is SVGAGI (reference sequence). Trimming shortened V by 3 bases and J by 1 base, and 9 bases separated the two germline ends. CDR3 region: CASSYGGGNTEAFF. The CDR3 DNA reads as TGTGCCAGCAGTTATGGGGGGGGGAACACTGAAGCTTTCTTT.

The J gene is TRBJ1-1, the V gene TRBV5-1; D not resolved. CDR3 size: 15 residues. Germline V gives CDR1 SGHRS, CDR2 YFSETQ. With 1 base removed from V and 4 bases from J, the gap between germline ends came to 14 bases. The CDR3 loop reads CASSLIGNKGTEAFF. CDR3 DNA sequence: TGCGCCAGCAGCTTGATAGGCAACAAAGGCACTGAAGCTTTCTTT.

The rearrangement uses TRBV11-2 and TRBJ1-2; D gene unclear. The CDR3 runs to 12 residues. The ends were cut back, 1 base at V and 4 bases at J, with 4 bases in the middle. Germline CDR1 and CDR2: SGHAT and FQNNGV. The CDR3 is CASSLGSYGYTF. CDR3 DNA: TGTGCCAGCAGCTTAGGCAGCTATGGCTACACCTTC. Full variable domain (outside the CDR3, taken from reference TRBV11-2 and TRBJ1-2): EAGVAQSPRYKIIEKRQSVAFWCNPISGHATLYWYQQILGQGPKLLIQFQNNGVVDDSQLPKDRFSAERLKGVDSTLKIQPAKLEDSAVYLCASSLGSYGYTFGSGTRLTVV.

The CDR3 DNA reads as TGTGCCAGCAGCCGCAGTGTTGGAAGCTCCTACGAGCAGTACTTC. Translated, it gives CASSRSVGSSYEQYF. This rearrangement joins TRBV7-2 to TRBJ2-7; D call uncertain. Trimming took off 5 bases at V and 0 bases at J, with 14 bases between the two ends. The length of the CDR3 is 15 residues. Germline CDR1 and CDR2: SGHTA and FQGNSA. Using reference TRBV7-2 and TRBJ2-7 for the parts outside the CDR3, the full variable domain is GAGVSQSPSNKVTEKGKDVELRCDPISGHTALYWYRQSLGQGLEFLIYFQGNSAPDKSGLPSDRFSAERTGGSVSTLTIQRTQQEDSAVYLCASSRSVGSSYEQYFGPGTRLTVT.

V usage is TRBV2 and J usage is TRBJ2-3, with TRBD2 matching over 8 bases. The trim removed 5 bases at V and 1 base at J, leaving 5 bases unmatched. Germline values: CDR1 SNHLY, CDR2 FYNNEI. The CDR3 totals 15 residues. In nucleotides, the CDR3 is TGTGCCAGCAGTCCCGGGGGGGCGGGCACAGATACGCAGTATTTT. This encodes CASSPGGAGTDTQYF.

The V call is TRBV7-6, the J call TRBJ1-2; a weak D match, TRBD1 (5 bases). V was pared by 4 bases and J by 0 bases, with 21 bases between. Per germline, CDR1 SGHVS and CDR2 FNYEAQ. The CDR3 is made up of 18 amino acids. Written as DNA, the CDR3 is TGTGCCAGCAGCTCCCTTTCAGTACTACAGGACCCTAACTATGGCTACACCTTC. The encoded protein is CASSSLSVLQDPNYGYTF.

CDR3 in DNA: TGTGCCAGCTCACCCCCCGGGTGGCAGGAAGACACAGATACGCAGTATTTT. Translated, it gives CASSPPGWQEDTDTQYF. V and J are TRBV18 and TRBJ2-3; no reliable D call. The CDR3 is 17 residues long. Germline CDR1 is KGHSH and CDR2 is LQKENI. Deletions cut 3 bases from V and 2 bases from J, with 18 bases between. The full variable domain, its missing parts supplied by reference TRBV18 and TRBJ2-3, is NAGVMQNPRHLVRRRGQEARLRCSPMKGHSHVYWYRQLPEEGLKFMVYLQKENIIDESGMPKERFSAEFPKEGPSILRIQQVVRGDSAAYFCASSPPGWQEDTDTQYFGPGTRLTVL.

The chain employs TRBV30 and TRBJ1-5; TRBD1 might be the D (5 bases). This CDR3 is built from 13 residues. V was clipped by 4 bases and J by 4 bases, with 11 bases between them. Germline V gene data show CDR1 as GTSNPN and CDR2 as SVGIG (reference sequence). The CDR3 sequence is CAWTGGVNQPQHF. The CDR3 nucleotides read TGTGCCTGGACTGGGGGTGTGAATCAGCCCCAGCATTTT.